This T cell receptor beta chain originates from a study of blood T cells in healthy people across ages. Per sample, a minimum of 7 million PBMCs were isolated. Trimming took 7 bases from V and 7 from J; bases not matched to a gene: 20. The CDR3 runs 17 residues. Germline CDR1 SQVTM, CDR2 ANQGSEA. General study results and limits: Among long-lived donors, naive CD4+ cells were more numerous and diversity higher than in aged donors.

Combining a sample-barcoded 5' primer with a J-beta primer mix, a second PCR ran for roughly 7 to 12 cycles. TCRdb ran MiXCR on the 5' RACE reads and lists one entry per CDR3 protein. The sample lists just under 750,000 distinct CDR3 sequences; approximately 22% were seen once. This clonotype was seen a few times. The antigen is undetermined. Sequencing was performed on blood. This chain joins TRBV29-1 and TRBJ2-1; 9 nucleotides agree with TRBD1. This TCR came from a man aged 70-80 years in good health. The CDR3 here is CSALFPGTGFLGNEQFF. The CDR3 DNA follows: TGCAGCGCCCTTTTCCCCGGGACAGGGTTCCTAGGGAATGAGCAGTTCTTC.